These 24 T cell receptor beta chains were sequenced from one sample in a study of radiation and T cells in renal cell carcinoma. TCRdb's table, derived via immunoSEQ multiplex PCR, lists solely in-frame clones and lacks some. The sample contains roughly 160,000 clones, around 90% of which appear only once. As to time point: blood 4 weeks post-SBRT, at nephrectomy. Treatment reported: 15 Gy SBRT to primary tumor, nephrectomy 4 weeks later. The input for sequencing was blood, taken from a patient whose treatment included radiotherapy and nephrectomy. These receptors were obtained from a woman aged 50 to 65 with renal cell carcinoma.

The chain is built from TRBV4-2 and TRBJ1-5, with a tentative D call TRBD1 (5 bases). V was shortened by 0 bases and J by 3 bases, with 6 bases between the two germline ends. CDR1 LGHNA and CDR2 YNFKEQ come from the germline V gene. CDR3 length equals 14 residues. CDR3 protein: CASSQETANQPQHF. In nucleotides, the CDR3 is TGTGCCAGCAGCCAAGAGACAGCCAATCAGCCCCAGCATTTT.

The chain is built from TRBV5-1 and TRBJ2-5, with D possibly matching TRBD1 (6 bases). The CDR3 loop spans 15 amino acids. Per the germline V gene, CDR1 is SGHRS and CDR2 is YFSETQ. The ends were cut back, 0 bases at V and 10 bases at J, with 19 bases in the middle. Here the CDR3 reads CASSLVTQGLEGQYF. The CDR3 DNA follows: TGCGCCAGCAGCTTGGTTACGCAGGGGCTAGAAGGCCAGTACTTC.

V is TRBV11-2 and J is TRBJ2-5; D possibly corresponds to TRBD2 (6 bases). V gave up 7 bases and J gave up 2 bases, with 17 bases separating them. The germline V gene has CDR1 SGHAT and CDR2 FQNNGV. The CDR3 has 15 residues. The CDR3 here is CASTPSWRGQETQYF. The CDR3 bases are TGTGCCAGCACCCCCTCGTGGCGGGGACAAGAGACCCAGTACTTC.

The chain has TRBV7-9 and TRBJ2-7; D uncertain. Trimming pared 4 bases from V and 2 bases from J, leaving 6 bases between. Germline-derived CDR1 and CDR2 are SEHNR and FQNEAQ (reference sequence). This CDR3 region has 12 residues. The DNA for the CDR3 is TGTGCCAGCAGCTCCACAGCCTACGAGCAGTACTTC. Translated, it gives CASSSTAYEQYF.

V usage is TRBV5-8 and J usage is TRBJ1-2, with a possible D match to TRBD1 (5 bases). Between the trimmed V and J ends, which lost 1 base and 4 bases, there was a span of 11 bases. Germline CDR1 is SGHTS and CDR2 is YDEGEE. This CDR3 comprises 14 residues. CDR3 DNA sequence: TGTGCCAGCAGCTTGTTACAGGCTCCCTATGGCTACACCTTC. Translating gives CASSLLQAPYGYTF.

This clone was found once. This rearrangement joins TRBV7-6 to TRBJ2-5; D could derive from TRBD1 or TRBD2 (5 bases each). The CDR3 is 16 amino acids. V shed 4 bases and J shed 1 base, with 16 bases lying between them. Germline V lookup: CDR1 SGHVS, CDR2 FNYEAQ. CDR3 protein: CASSSTRGGSQETQYF. For the CDR3, the DNA is TGTGCCAGCAGCTCTACTCGGGGCGGTTCCCAAGAGACCCAGTACTTC.

The chain is built from TRBV7-8 and TRBJ1-5; 9 bases are a match to TRBD1. The germline V gene encodes CDR1 SGHVS and CDR2 FQNEAQ. J was trimmed by 9 bases and V by 3 bases; bases with no gene match: 6. The CDR3 runs to 14 residues. The CDR3 sequence is CASSFDRGQGPQHF. The CDR3 DNA follows: TGTGCCAGCAGCTTTGACAGGGGACAGGGGCCCCAGCATTTT.

The chain joins TRBV10-3 to TRBJ2-1, with D perhaps TRBD1 (5 bases). Germline CDR1 ENHRY, CDR2 SYGVKD. The CDR3 is 16 residues long. V lost 0 bases, J lost 0 bases, and 9 bases lay in between. In DNA form, the CDR3 reads TGTGCCATCAGTGAGTCGATCAGGGCCTCCTACAATGAGCAGTTCTTC. Amino acids: CAISESIRASYNEQFF.

This clone was counted a few times. The rearrangement uses TRBV6-5 and TRBJ2-4, with 10 bases matching TRBD2. V dropped 2 bases and J dropped 6; count of bases not matched to a gene: 4. The CDR3 runs 15 residues. Per the germline V gene, CDR1 is MNHEY and CDR2 is SVGAGI. As DNA, the CDR3 is TGTGCCAGCAGTTACCGGAGCGGGGGGGCAAACATTCAGTACTTC. This gives the protein CASSYRSGGANIQYF.

A word on this clone: The same CDR3 is also encoded by other DNA sequences in this sample. The V call is TRBV5-4, the J call TRBJ2-1; the match to TRBD2 covers 8 bases. Germline V gene sequence: CDR1 SGHNT, CDR2 YYREEE (reference sequence). After removal of 0 bases from V and 2 bases from J, the junction contained 1 base not matched to a gene. The CDR3 consists of 15 residues. This chain's CDR3 is CASSLGGGPYNEQFF. CDR3 in DNA: TGTGCCAGCAGCTTGGGCGGGGGGCCCTACAATGAGCAGTTCTTC.

The chain is built from TRBV29-1 and TRBJ2-5, with a weak D call TRBD2 (6 bases). Germline loops: CDR1 SQVTM, CDR2 ANQGSEA. The CDR3 spans 12 residues. Trimming removed 6 bases at V and 5 bases at J, with 13 bases between. The chain's CDR3 is CSVGGGGETQYF. The CDR3 nucleotides are TGCAGCGTGGGAGGAGGAGGCGAGACCCAGTACTTC.

The chain joins TRBV4-3 to TRBJ2-2; D may match TRBD1 or TRBD2 (6 bases each). Germline CDR1 and CDR2: LGHNA and YSLEER. Between the trimmed V and J ends, which lost 0 bases and 6 bases, there was a span of 8 bases. CDR3 length: 14 amino acids. The CDR3 DNA is TGCGCCAGCAGCCAAGATAGGGGGGCCGGGGAGCTGTTTTTT. It translates to CASSQDRGAGELFF.

The chain carries TRBV5-1 and TRBJ1-5, with TRBD1 matching 9 bases. The ends lost 0 bases at V and 1 base at J; junction bases unmatched: 2. Germline-derived CDR1 and CDR2 are SGHRS and YFSETQ. This CDR3 spans 16 amino acids. Here the CDR3 DNA reads TGCGCCAGCAGCTTGGGGGACAGGGAGAGCAATCAGCCCCAGCATTTT. Encoded protein: CASSLGDRESNQPQHF.

This rearrangement joins TRBV6-1 to TRBJ1-1; perhaps TRBD1 as D (5 bases). The germline V gene has CDR1 MNHNS and CDR2 SASEGT. The V and J ends lost 3 bases and 6 bases respectively, with 14 bases between them. The CDR3 totals 14 residues. The CDR3: CASSEMVGEAEAFF. The CDR3 coding sequence is TGTGCCAGCAGTGAGATGGTGGGGGAGGCTGAAGCTTTCTTT.

The chain recombines TRBV6-1 with TRBJ2-2; D remains ambiguous. V was trimmed by 5 bases and J by 1 base, leaving 5 bases between them. Germline lookup yields CDR1 MNHNS and CDR2 SASEGT. The CDR3 contains 13 residues. The CDR3 sequence: CASSLENTGELFF. The DNA of the CDR3 is TGTGCCAGCAGTTTGGAGAACACCGGGGAGCTGTTTTTT.

This clone was counted a single time. This chain links TRBV4-1 with TRBJ1-2; D uncertain. The CDR3 is 13 amino acids. V was pared by 1 base and J by 8 bases, with 11 bases between. Germline V lookup: CDR1 MGHRA, CDR2 YSYEKL. CDR3 sequence reads: CASSQVNMEGYTF. CDR3 coding DNA: TGCGCCAGCAGCCAAGTTAACATGGAGGGCTACACCTTC.

This clone was recorded once. V usage is TRBV4-1 and J usage is TRBJ2-5, with no clear D. The DNA end lines up better with TRBJ2-7; the J call may be wrong. Germline V gene sequence: CDR1 MGHRA, CDR2 YSYEKL. The CDR3 contains 16 residues. Here the CDR3 reads CASSQEGTVSSYEQYF. CDR3 nucleotide sequence: TGCGCCAGCAGCCAAGAAGGCACAGTCTCCTCCTACGAGCAGTACTTC.

In DNA form, the CDR3 reads TGTGCCTGGATTGGCCGGTGGTATGGCTACACCTTC. Encoded protein: CAWIGRWYGYTF. The V and J genes are TRBV30 and TRBJ1-2; D gene unclear. The CDR3 is 12 amino acids. Trimming shortened V by 4 bases and J by 5 bases, and 11 bases separated the two germline ends. CDR1 is GTSNPN and CDR2 is SVGIG in the germline V gene (reference sequence).

The V gene is TRBV6-4, the J gene TRBJ2-5, with TRBD1 as a possible D gene (6 bases). V was pared by 8 bases and J by 1 base, with 14 bases between. The germline gives CDR1 MRHNA, CDR2 SNTAGT. The CDR3 totals 14 residues. This chain's CDR3 is CASGGQQAQETQYF. The CDR3 nucleotides are TGTGCCAGCGGGGGCCAGCAAGCCCAAGAGACCCAGTACTTC.

The V and J genes are TRBV28 and TRBJ2-7; D might be TRBD2 (6 bases). This CDR3 has 14 residues. CDR1 is MDHEN and CDR2 is SYDVKM in the germline V gene. Deletions cut 5 bases from V and 2 bases from J, with 13 bases between. The DNA of the CDR3 is TGTGCCAGCAGTGGCTCGGAGGGGACCTACGAGCAGTACTTC. Encoded protein: CASSGSEGTYEQYF.

The chain has TRBV5-6 and TRBJ1-6, with a weak D call TRBD1 (6 bases). Germline CDR1 reads SGHDT; CDR2 reads YYEEEE. Trimming removed 4 bases at V and 7 bases at J, with 15 bases between. This CDR3 spans 15 amino acids. CDR3 region: CASSLRTGLNSPLHF. DNA of the CDR3: TGTGCCAGCAGCCTCCGAACAGGGCTGAATTCACCCCTCCACTTT. Using reference TRBV5-6 and TRBJ1-6 for the parts outside the CDR3, the full variable domain is DAGVTQSPTHLIKTRGQQVTLRCSPKSGHDTVSWYQQALGQGPQFIFQYYEEEERQRGNFPDRFSGHQFPNYSSELNVNALLLGDSALYLCASSLRTGLNSPLHFGNGTRLTVT.

The chain employs TRBV9 and TRBJ1-6, with TRBD1 as a possible D gene (6 bases). CDR3 size: 14 residues. The V gene's germline CDR1 is SGDLS and CDR2 YYNGEE. Trimming removed 0 bases from V and 8 bases from J, with 9 bases in between. CDR3 in amino acids: CASSVAGVDSPLHF. DNA of the CDR3: TGTGCCAGCAGCGTAGCAGGGGTAGATTCACCCCTCCACTTT.

This chain joins TRBV7-3 and TRBJ2-5; D uncertain. This CDR3 has 15 amino acids. Trimming removed 0 bases at V and 2 bases at J, with 10 bases between. Germline lookup yields CDR1 SGHTA and CDR2 FQGTGA. Here the CDR3 DNA reads TGTGCCAGCAGCTTAACTGGAACGGAACAAGAGACCCAGTACTTC. Residues: CASSLTGTEQETQYF.

The V call is TRBV7-2, the J call TRBJ2-7; no clear D. The CDR3 is 15 amino acids. V was shortened by 5 bases and J by 2 bases, with 16 bases between the two germline ends. Germline values: CDR1 SGHTA, CDR2 FQGNSA. As DNA, the CDR3 is TGTGCCAGCAGCCCTCGTGGTGGCAGCACCTACGAGCAGTACTTC. As protein: CASSPRGGSTYEQYF.